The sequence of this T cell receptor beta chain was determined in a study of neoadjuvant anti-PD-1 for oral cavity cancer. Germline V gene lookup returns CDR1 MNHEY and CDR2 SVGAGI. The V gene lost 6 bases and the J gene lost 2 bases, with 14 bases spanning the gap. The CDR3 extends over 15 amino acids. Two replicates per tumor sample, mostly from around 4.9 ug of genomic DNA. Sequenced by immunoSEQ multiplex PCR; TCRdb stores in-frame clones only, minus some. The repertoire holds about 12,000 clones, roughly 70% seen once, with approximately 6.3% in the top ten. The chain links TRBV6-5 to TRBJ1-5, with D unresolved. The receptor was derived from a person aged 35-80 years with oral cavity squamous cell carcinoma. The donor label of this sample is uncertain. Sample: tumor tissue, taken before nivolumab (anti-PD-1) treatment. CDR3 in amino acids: CASSRPPDGNQPQHF. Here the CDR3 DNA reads TGTGCCAGCAGCCGCCCACCGGACGGCAATCAGCCCCAGCATTTT.